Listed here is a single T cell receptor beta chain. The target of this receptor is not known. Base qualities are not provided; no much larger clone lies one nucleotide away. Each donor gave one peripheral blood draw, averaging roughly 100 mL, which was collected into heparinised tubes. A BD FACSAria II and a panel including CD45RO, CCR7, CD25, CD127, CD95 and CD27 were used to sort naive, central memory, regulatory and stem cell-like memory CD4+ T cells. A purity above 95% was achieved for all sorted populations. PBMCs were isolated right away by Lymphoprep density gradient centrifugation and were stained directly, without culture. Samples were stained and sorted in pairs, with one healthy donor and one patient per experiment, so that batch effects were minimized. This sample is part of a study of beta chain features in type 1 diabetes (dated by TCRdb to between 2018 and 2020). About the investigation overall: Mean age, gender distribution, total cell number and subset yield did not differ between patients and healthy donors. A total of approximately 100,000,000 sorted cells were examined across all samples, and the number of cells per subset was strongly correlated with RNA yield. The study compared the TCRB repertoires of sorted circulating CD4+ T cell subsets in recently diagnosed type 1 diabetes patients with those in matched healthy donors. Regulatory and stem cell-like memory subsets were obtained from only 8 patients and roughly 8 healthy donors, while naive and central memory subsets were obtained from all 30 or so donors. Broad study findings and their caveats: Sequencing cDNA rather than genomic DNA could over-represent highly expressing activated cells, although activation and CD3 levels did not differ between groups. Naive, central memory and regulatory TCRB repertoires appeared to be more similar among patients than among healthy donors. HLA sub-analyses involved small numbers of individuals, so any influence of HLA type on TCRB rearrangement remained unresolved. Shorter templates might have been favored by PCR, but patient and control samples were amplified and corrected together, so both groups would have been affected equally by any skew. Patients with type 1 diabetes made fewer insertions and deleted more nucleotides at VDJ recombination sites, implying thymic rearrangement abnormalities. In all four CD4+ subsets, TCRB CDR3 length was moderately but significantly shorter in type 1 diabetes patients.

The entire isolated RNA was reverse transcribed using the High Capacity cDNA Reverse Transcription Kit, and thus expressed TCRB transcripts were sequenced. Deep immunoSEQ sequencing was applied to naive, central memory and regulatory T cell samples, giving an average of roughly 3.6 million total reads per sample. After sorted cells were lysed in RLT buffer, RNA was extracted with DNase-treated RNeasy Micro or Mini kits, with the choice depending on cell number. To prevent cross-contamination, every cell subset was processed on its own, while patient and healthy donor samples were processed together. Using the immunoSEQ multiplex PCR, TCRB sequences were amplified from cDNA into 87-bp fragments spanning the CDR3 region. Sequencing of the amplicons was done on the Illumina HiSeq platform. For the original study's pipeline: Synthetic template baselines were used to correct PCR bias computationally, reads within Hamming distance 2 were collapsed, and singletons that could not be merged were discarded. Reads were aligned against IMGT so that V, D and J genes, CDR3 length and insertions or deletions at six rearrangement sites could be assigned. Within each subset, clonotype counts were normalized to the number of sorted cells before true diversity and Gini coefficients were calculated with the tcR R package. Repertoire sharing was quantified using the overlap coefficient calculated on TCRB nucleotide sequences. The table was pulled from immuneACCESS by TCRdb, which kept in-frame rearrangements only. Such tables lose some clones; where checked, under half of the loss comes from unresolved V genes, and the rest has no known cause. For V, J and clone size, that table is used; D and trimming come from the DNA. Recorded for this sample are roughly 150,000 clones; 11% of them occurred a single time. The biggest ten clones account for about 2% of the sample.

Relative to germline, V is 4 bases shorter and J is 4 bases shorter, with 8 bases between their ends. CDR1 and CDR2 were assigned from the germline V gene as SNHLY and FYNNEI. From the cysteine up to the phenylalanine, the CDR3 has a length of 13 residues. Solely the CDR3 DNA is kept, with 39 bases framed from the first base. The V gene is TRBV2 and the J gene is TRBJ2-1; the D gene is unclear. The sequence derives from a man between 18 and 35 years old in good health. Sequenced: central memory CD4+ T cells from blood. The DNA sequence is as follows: TGTGCCAGCAGTGTGGTAGGTTACAATGAGCAGTTCTTC. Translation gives CASSVVGYNEQFF.